Sequencing of this TCR beta chain was carried out in a study of neurological immune-mediated disorders. With 5 bases clipped from V and 0 bases from J, the junction kept 4 bases outside the gene matches. Germline lookup yields CDR1 SGHNT and CDR2 YENEEA. This CDR3 contains 15 residues. Indicated time point: longitudinal time-point 3. TCRdb passed the 5' RACE reads through MiXCR, listing each CDR3 protein once. The repertoire includes approximately 84,000 distinct CDR3 sequences, approximately 4.3% of them detected once, and 5.7% sits in the top ten. This clonotype was seen at least ten times. Sequencing was done on a sample of PBMCs. The rearrangement uses TRBV11-3 and TRBJ2-1, with TRBD2 matching 7 bases. The sequence was collected from a woman aged 55-75 years with multiple sclerosis. CDR3 amino acids: CASSALASSYNEQFF. In DNA, the CDR3 is TGTGCCAGCAGCGCACTAGCGAGCTCCTACAATGAGCAGTTCTTC.